The next 18 T cell receptor beta chains were all read from a single sample in a study of metastatic and nonmetastatic thyroid tumors. No patient received treatment before thyroid surgery. Using MiXCR, TCRdb re-called clones from the PCR reads. The sample carries 33,000 or so clones, 15% to 20% recorded once. The sequencing sample was made of blood. The receptors stem from a female donor with papillary thyroid cancer or a benign thyroid nodule (not recorded which). Some clones in this sample may be carry-over from other donors' samples.

In this sample, this clone turned up many times. V and J are TRBV6-2 or TRBV6-3 and TRBJ2-6; 10 bases are a match to TRBD1. The germline V gene has CDR1 MNHEY and CDR2 SVGEGT. Trimming removed 4 bases from V and 0 bases from J; junction bases left unmatched: 12. CDR3 length equals 20 residues. The CDR3 DNA reads TGTGCCAGCAGTTCCCGGCGAGAGACAGGGGGCTTCTCTGGGGCCAACGTCCTGACTTTC. Amino acid sequence: CASSSRRETGGFSGANVLTF.

The CDR3 DNA is TGTGCCAGCAGCCTTGGGAGTGGTCGAGAGACCCAGTACTTC. Residues: CASSLGSGRETQYF. V gene TRBV7-8 combines with J gene TRBJ2-5, with D possibly matching TRBD2 (5 bases). V was trimmed by 5 bases and J by 4 bases, leaving 14 bases between them. The CDR3 contains 14 residues. Germline V lookup: CDR1 SGHVS, CDR2 FQNEAQ.

By frequency in the sample, this clone is large. This rearrangement joins TRBV6-2 or TRBV6-3 to TRBJ2-1, with 10 bases matching TRBD2. V shed 6 bases and J 5 bases; nucleotides not matched to a gene: 7. Germline CDR1 is MNHEY and CDR2 is SVGEGT. CDR3 length: 15 residues. CDR3 sequence: CASRQGLAAHNEQFF. The CDR3 DNA follows: TGTGCCAGCAGACAAGGACTAGCGGCCCACAATGAGCAGTTCTTC.

This clone was observed many times. The V gene is TRBV2, the J gene TRBJ1-1, with D maybe TRBD1 (6 bases). CDR1 is SNHLY and CDR2 is FYNNEI in the germline V gene. V was pared by 4 bases and J by 1 base, with 13 bases between. The CDR3 has 15 residues. The CDR3 nucleotides are TGTGCCAGCAGTGGCCACAGGGAGGAGAACACTGAAGCTTTCTTT. Amino acids: CASSGHREENTEAFF.

This chain uses TRBV20-1 with TRBJ1-1; TRBD1 might be the D (6 bases). The V gene's germline CDR1 is DFQATT and CDR2 SNEGSKA (reference sequence). The CDR3 length is 12 residues. V lost 4 bases, J lost 7 bases, and 13 bases lay in between. Here the CDR3 DNA reads TGCAGTGCTACGAAACCGGACAGTGAAGCTTTCTTT. Translating it yields CSATKPDSEAFF.

A few counts support this clone. One end of the junction fails to match germline, which may point to a read error. Other DNA variants within this sample encode the same CDR3. The J gene is TRBJ2-5, the V gene TRBV5-4, with TRBD2 as a possible D gene (6 bases). CDR1 and CDR2 from the germline V gene are SGHNT and YYREEE (reference sequence). CDR3 size: 15 residues. CDR3 in DNA: TGCGCCAGCAGCTTGGGGGGATATGTGCAAGAGACCCAGTACTTC. This sequence encodes CASSLGGYVQETQYF.

This clone was detected many times. This sequence joins TRBV11-1 and TRBJ2-6; tentative D call: TRBD1 (5 bases). Germline values: CDR1 SGHAT, CDR2 FQDESV (reference sequence). CDR3 size: 15 residues. V gave up 5 bases and J gave up 3 bases, with 11 bases separating them. The CDR3 is CASSPLRGGANVLTF. The CDR3 DNA reads as TGTGCCAGCAGCCCACTAAGGGGTGGGGCCAACGTCCTGACTTTC.

This clone showed up just a few times. A much larger clone sits a single nucleotide away, making a read error possible. V is TRBV10-3 and J is TRBJ1-1, with D possibly TRBD1 on 5 matching bases. Germline CDR1 reads ENHRY; CDR2 reads SYGVKD. The CDR3 length is 14 residues. The CDR3 DNA reads TGTGCCACCAGTGTTGGGGCGGAGAACACTGAAGCTTTCTTT. This sequence encodes CATSVGAENTEAFF.

This clone was counted at least ten times. The conserved closing phenylalanine or tryptophan is absent in this CDR3, likely reflecting a read error. This chain uses TRBV7-9 with TRBJ1-1, with D unclear. Germline-derived CDR1 and CDR2 are SEHNR and FQNEAQ (reference sequence). The length of the CDR3 is 12 residues. Trimming removed 5 bases at V and 4 bases at J, with 8 bases between. CDR3 DNA sequence: TGTGCCAGCAGCCTCCGGCCCACTGAAGCTTTCCTT. This encodes CASSLRPTEAFL.

A note on this clone: A much larger clone lies a single base off, so this may be a read error. The chain couples TRBV29-1 to TRBJ2-2; TRBD2 agrees at 7 bases. This CDR3 has 14 amino acids. Germline assignment: CDR1 SQVTM and CDR2 ANQGSEA. CDR3 sequence: CSVGGGMDTGELSF. The CDR3 DNA sequence: TGCAGCGTGGGGGGAGGGATGGACACCGGGGAGCTGTCTTTT.

This clone was seen only a few times. V and J are TRBV12-5 and TRBJ2-2; 7 bases align to TRBD2. Trimming at V came to 0 bases and at J to 4 bases, leaving 11 bases not matched to a gene. CDR1 is LGHNT and CDR2 is FRNRAP in the germline V gene. The CDR3 runs to 18 residues. The CDR3 region is CASGLVHGASGVTGELFF. The CDR3 region has the DNA TGTGCTAGTGGTTTGGTACATGGCGCTAGCGGTGTCACCGGGGAGCTGTTTTTT.

This clone was picked up a small number of times. In DNA form, the CDR3 reads TGTGCCAGCAGCATCCAGGACAGGGGGCGCAATGAGCAGTTCTTC. Protein product: CASSIQDRGRNEQFF. The rearrangement links TRBV12-3 or TRBV12-4 to TRBJ2-1, with 11 bases that match TRBD1. CDR3 length: 15 residues. The V gene end was trimmed by 6 bases and the J gene end by 6 bases; junction bases not matched to a gene: 7.

This clone was seen at least ten times. This CDR3 is missing its conserved last phenylalanine or tryptophan, likely due to a read error. This chain joins TRBV19 and TRBJ1-4; D unresolved. V lost 7 bases, J lost 0 bases, and 15 bases lay in between. Germline lookup yields CDR1 LNHDA and CDR2 SQIVND (reference sequence). The CDR3 contains 16 residues. DNA of the CDR3: TGTGCCAGTACCTCGAGTAGGCCCGCAACTAATGAAAAACTGTTTCTT. Its protein is CASTSSRPATNEKLFL.

The chain joins TRBV19 to TRBJ1-3; TRBD1 is a possible D gene (6 bases). V shed 7 bases and J shed 1 base, with 20 bases lying between them. The CDR3 is 17 residues long. Germline CDR1 reads LNHDA; CDR2 reads SQIVND (reference sequence). CDR3 amino acids: CASNSPEGELSGNTIYF. Here the CDR3 DNA reads TGTGCCAGTAATTCACCCGAGGGGGAATTATCTGGAAACACCATATATTTT.

V is TRBV6-1 and J is TRBJ2-3; the match to TRBD1 covers 9 bases. V was clipped by 11 bases and J by 5 bases; unmatched bases: 11. The germline V gene encodes CDR1 MNHNS and CDR2 SASEGT. The CDR3 is 14 residues long. The CDR3 DNA reads TGTGCCGACAGGGACAGGGTGCCGGGAGATACGCAGTATTTT. Its protein product is CADRDRVPGDTQYF.

Remarks on this clone: At one end, the junction sequence differs from germline, possibly due to a read error. The genes are TRBV20-1 and TRBJ2-1; TRBD2 matches 8 bases. The CDR3 is 14 amino acids. The germline CDR1 and CDR2 sequences are DFQATT and SNEGSKA (reference sequence). The CDR3 spells CSASPVGLVYEQLF. CDR3 coding DNA: TGCAGTGCTAGCCCCGTGGGACTAGTCTATGAGCAGCTCTTC.

V and J are TRBV6-2 or TRBV6-3 and TRBJ2-7, with TRBD1 matching over 9 bases. The CDR3 consists of 16 residues. The V segment lost 2 bases and the J segment 5 bases; nucleotides outside the gene matches: 10. Germline CDR1 reads MNHEY; CDR2 reads SVGEGT. CDR3 loop: CASSYPPGQGRDEQYF. The CDR3 DNA sequence: TGTGCCAGCAGTTACCCTCCGGGACAGGGTAGGGACGAGCAGTACTTC.

The sample holds many counts of this clone. This chain uses TRBV20-1 with TRBJ1-4, with TRBD1 identical over 10 bases. This CDR3 region has 14 residues. After removal of 6 bases from V and 3 bases from J, the junction contained 4 bases not matched to a gene. Germline loops: CDR1 DFQATT, CDR2 SNEGSKA (reference sequence). CDR3 DNA sequence: TGCAGTGCGAGACAGGGGGCGGCTAATGAAAAACTGTTTTTT. Residues: CSARQGAANEKLFF.